This section outlines one T cell receptor (beta chain) sequence together with its context. The count of this clone is one. No antigen is known for it. Qualities for individual bases were not recorded, and no much larger clone is one base off. Healthy HIV-negative adults with no recently reported acute infections or vaccinations were included as donors. Every donor was a Caucasian adult living in Nashville, Tennessee, USA. CD4+ T cells were enriched by magnetic negative selection; naive cells were then positively selected on CD45RA, and the negative fraction formed the memory subset. After blood collection by leukapheresis, PBMCs were isolated using Ficoll-Histopaque density gradient centrifugation and then cryopreserved in the vapor phase of liquid nitrogen. Purity and quantity of every magnetically sorted T cell population were checked by analytical flow cytometry. Each sorted fraction had its genomic DNA isolated and then quantified by UV absorbance on a Nanodrop 2000c.

The sample is drawn from a study of shared clonotypes between healthy human individuals (dated by TCRdb to about 2020). About the investigation overall: The cohort comprised a couple of women and a few men aged 18 to 49 years. Libraries were prepared and TCR repertoires were sequenced by different laboratories using diverse techniques, in order to increase sequencing depth and limit assay-specific biases. Blood TCR repertoires of about 5 healthy adults were deeply sequenced to estimate repertoire size and the extent of clonotype sharing between individuals. Leukapheresis yielded between about 0.94 and 10 billion PBMCs per donor. Per donor, three plates each were used for CD4 naive and CD4 memory, two for CD8 naive, and one for CD8 memory. Study-wide conclusions, independent of this receptor: The genetic and exposure-history diversity represented was limited by the small number of donors. Only blood was sampled, and tissue TCR repertoires likely differ from those in blood. Sharing across a few donors was observed for around 5% of naive CD4, less than 4% of naive CD8, over 2% of memory CD4, and about 0.4% of memory CD8 clonotypes. Naive subsets generally had larger estimated clonotype richness than memory subsets. Incomplete sequencing was indicated by rarefaction of sorted-subset datasets, despite the large sequencing depth. Compared with non-shared clonotypes, clonotypes shared by all four sorted-subset donors had higher generation probabilities. Based on pairwise subsampling, the degree of clonotype sharing among donors was expected to be affected by sequencing depth.

TCR CDR3 regions were amplified from genomic DNA by multiplex PCR using the deep immunoSEQ assay. Extracted genomic DNA from each cell subset was spread evenly across all wells of several immunoSEQ 96-well plates, with each plate serving as a replicate. For sorted subsets, each replicate PCR was loaded with roughly 200 ng genomic DNA, equivalent to 30,000 or so T cell genomes. The purified libraries were quantified using a Qubit 3.0 fluorometer, sized with a Bioanalyzer 2100, and then quantified again using the KAPA Library Quantification kit. Every immunoSEQ 96-well plate was sequenced on a dedicated single-read 150-cycle Illumina NextSeq 550 flow cell. The original methods were these. Because the immunoSEQ output held only junctional sequences and lacked quality scores, the filtering could not match the filtering applied to full-length reads. To assign V/J genes and CDR3, sequences were annotated against IMGT germline references using PyIR, a Python wrapper for IgBLAST v1.9. Reads with weak V/J assignments (E-value above 1e-6), missing CDR3, stop codons, out-of-frame junctions, or ambiguous translated residues were removed. V3J clonotypes were defined as sequences sharing an identical inferred V gene, J gene, and CDR3 amino acid sequence. Percentage overlap between repertoires was computed as shared unique clonotypes divided by the size of the smaller repertoire. Three approaches were used to assess repertoire richness: RTK rarefaction, the Chao1 estimator, and Recon v2.1 estimates of unobserved clonotypes. OLGA was used to compute generation probabilities for all TCRbeta clonotypes that the gDNA method yielded from a handful of donors. TCRdb carries this immuneACCESS record with in-frame sequences only. Its versions omit some clonotypes, under half of them owing to an unresolved V gene in the studies checked, with the rest unexplained. That table is the source of V, J and clone size, and D and trimming were worked out from the DNA. The sample table holds around 1,100,000 clones, of which approximately 80% were seen once. About 0.94% of the sample belongs to the ten largest clones.

CDR1 is given as MDHEN and CDR2 as SYDVKM, both from the germline V gene. From the cysteine up to the phenylalanine, the CDR3 has a length of 16 residues. Of all the DNA, just the CDR3 is kept, 48 bases in frame from base 1. Relative to germline, V is 4 bases shorter and J is 2 bases shorter, with 15 bases between their ends. The chain was built from TRBV28 and TRBJ1-3; a tentative D call is TRBD1 (5 bases match). This receptor was identified in a man younger than 35 in good health. Some clones in this sample may be carry-over from other donors' samples. What was sequenced was memory CD4+ T cells from PBMCs. The sample's cell subset or site label, decoded: CD45RA-negative fraction. The CDR3 reads CASSSYRTNPGNTIYF. The nucleotides read TGTGCCAGCAGTTCGTACAGGACAAACCCTGGAAACACCATATATTTT. Outside the CDR3, residues come from the reference TRBV28 and TRBJ1-3 proteins, so the full variable domain is: DVKVTQSSRYLVKRTGEKVFLECVQDMDHENMFWYRQDPGLGLRLIYFSYDVKMKEKGDIPEGYSVSREKKERFSLILESASTNQTSMYLCASSSYRTNPGNTIYFGEGSWLTVV.